This T cell receptor beta chain came from a study of identical twins. The donors were all healthy and Caucasian. This clonotype was detected a few times. Its antigen remains unidentified. Study-level points and caveats: Fewer insertions were carried by abundant cord blood beta clonotypes, but none was seen in memory repertoires.

TCRdb ran MiXCR on the 5' RACE reads and lists one entry per CDR3 protein. The sample carries a few hundred thousand distinct CDR3 sequences, 9% to 10% recorded once. The sequenced sample was naive T cells sorted from blood. The receptor was isolated from a woman aged 45 to 65 in good health.

CDR3 nucleotides: TGTGCCAGCAGTTTGGGGGCCAAGAATCAGCCCCAGCATTTT. Translation gives CASSLGAKNQPQHF. The V call is TRBV12-3 or TRBV12-4, the J call TRBJ1-5; D is possibly TRBD1 (6 bases). CDR3 length: 14 residues. Between the trimmed V and J ends, which lost 3 bases and 4 bases, there was a span of 10 bases.